This T cell receptor (beta chain) comes out of a study of blood T cell repertoires in COVID-19. In the study overall: Sources were T cells, B-cell-depleted T cells, or PBMCs; the material itself was cDNA or gDNA.

TCRdb's copy holds only in-frame clones and misses some; the assay was immunoSEQ multiplex PCR. The sample lists some 170,000 clones; approximately 80% were seen once. The Seattle patients joined while their infection was active and were tracked longitudinally afterward. The CDR3 extends over 14 amino acids. The V and J ends lost 7 bases and 4 bases respectively, with 13 bases between them. Germline V CDR1 and CDR2: MNHNY, SVGAGI (reference sequence). The clonotype originates from a woman between 35 and 50 years old with COVID-19, enrolled during active disease. The chain is built from TRBV6-6 and TRBJ2-2; maybe TRBD2 (5 bases). Sequencing was carried out using peripheral blood. The CDR3 DNA is TGTGCCAGCACCCTCGGGGTGAGCACCGGGGAGCTGTTTTTT. Translation: CASTLGVSTGELFF.